This TCR beta chain originates from a study of cytomegalovirus exposure and HLA in healthy donors. The germline V and J ends were trimmed by 5 bases and 0 bases, with 13 bases remaining between them. Germline-derived CDR1 and CDR2 are SGHRS and YFSETQ. The CDR3 is made up of 15 amino acids. Data came from immunoSEQ multiplex PCR; TCRdb stores just in-frame clones and leaves some out. The table shows about 200,000 clones, with about nine tenths occurring only once. The chain combines TRBV5-1 with TRBJ2-3; possible D gene TRBD2, 7 bases. This sequence originates from a woman between 18 and 29 years old in good health and CMV-seropositive. The sequenced sample consisted of PBMCs. The CDR3 DNA reads as TGCGCCAGCAGACCAGCGGGACATAGCACAGATACGCAGTATTTT. Translation: CASRPAGHSTDTQYF.